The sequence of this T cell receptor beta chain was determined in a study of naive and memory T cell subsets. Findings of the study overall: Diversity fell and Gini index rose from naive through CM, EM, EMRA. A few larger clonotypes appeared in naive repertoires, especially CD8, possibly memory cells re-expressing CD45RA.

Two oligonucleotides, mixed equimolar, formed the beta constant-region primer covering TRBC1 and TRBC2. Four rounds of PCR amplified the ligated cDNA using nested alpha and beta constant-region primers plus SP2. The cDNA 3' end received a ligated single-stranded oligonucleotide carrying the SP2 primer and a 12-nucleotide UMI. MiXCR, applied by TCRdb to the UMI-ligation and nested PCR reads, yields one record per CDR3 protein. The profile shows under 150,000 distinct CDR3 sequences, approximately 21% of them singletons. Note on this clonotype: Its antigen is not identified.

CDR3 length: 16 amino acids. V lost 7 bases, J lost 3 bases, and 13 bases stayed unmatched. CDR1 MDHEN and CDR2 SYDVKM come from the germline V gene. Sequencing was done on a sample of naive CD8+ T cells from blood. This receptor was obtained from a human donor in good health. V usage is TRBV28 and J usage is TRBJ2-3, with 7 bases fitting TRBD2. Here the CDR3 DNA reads TGTGCCAGCATAAGGCGCGCGGGAGTAGGTACAGATACGCAGTATTTT. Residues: CASIRRAGVGTDTQYF.